The sample holds a few counts of the clone carrying this T cell receptor beta chain. What it binds is not known. Each donor was a healthy Caucasian. The CDR3 is 18 amino acids. Trimming removed 6 bases at V and 1 base at J, with 22 bases between. Germline CDR1 reads MDHEN; CDR2 reads SYDVKM. TCRdb re-analysed the 5' RACE reads in MiXCR, keeping a single row per CDR3 protein. This table has 420,000 or so distinct CDR3 sequences, approximately 18% appearing once. The source of the sample is a study of identical twins. Regarding the study as a whole: There were fewer insertions in abundant cord blood beta clonotypes, but memory repertoires showed no such pattern. Sharing of beta out-of-frame sequences by twins showed a weaker excess. Conclusions leaned on cross-sectional statistical analysis and did not track the same donors over time.

Sample: naive T cells sorted from blood. The rearrangement links TRBV28 to TRBJ2-4; TRBD2 might be the D (6 bases). The receptor comes from a man aged 45-65 years in good health. The CDR3 coding sequence is TGTGCCAGCAGCGGAAGTCCTTGGAGGGCGCTGGCCAAAAACATTCAGTACTTC. Translated, it gives CASSGSPWRALAKNIQYF.